The 32 T cell receptor beta chains below all came from one sample that was sequenced in a study of blood T cell repertoires in COVID-19. Libraries were prepared by immunoSEQ multiplex PCR; TCRdb keeps only in-frame clonotypes and omits some of them. The sample lists tens of thousands of clones; 70% to 80% were seen once. Material: peripheral blood. The receptors here all came from a man in his sixties or seventies with COVID-19, enrolled during active disease.

The chain recombines TRBV21-1 with TRBJ2-1; no check of the table's D call, TRBD2, against the DNA was made. TRBV21-1 is given as a pseudogene. The CDR3 extends over 17 amino acids. The CDR3 region has the DNA TGTGCCAGCAGCAGCGCGGGATCGGGGCCAGATTACAATGAGCAGTTCTTC. It encodes CASSSAGSGPDYNEQFF.

This sequence joins TRBV4-1 and TRBJ1-5; a possible D gene is TRBD1 (5 bases). The CDR3 spans 18 residues. Trimming pared 4 bases from V and 5 bases from J, leaving 24 bases between. CDR1 is MGHRA and CDR2 is YSYEKL in the germline V gene. CDR3 coding DNA: TGCGCCAGCAGCCCGGTGGGGAGGGCAGGGATTCTCTATCAGCCCCAGCATTTT. Its translation: CASSPVGRAGILYQPQHF.

The chain joins TRBV3-1 (or the pseudogene TRBV3-2) to TRBJ2-4; tentative D call: TRBD2 (5 bases). The CDR3 sequence is 16 residues long. V lost 1 base, J lost 0 bases, and 10 bases lay in between. Germline V gene sequence: CDR1 LGHDT, CDR2 YNNKEL (reference sequence). CDR3 region: CASSQATGIAKNIQYF. CDR3 bases: TGTGCCAGCAGCCAAGCCACCGGGATAGCCAAAAACATTCAGTACTTC.

This chain uses TRBV19 with TRBJ2-2, with 9 bases identical to TRBD1. Per germline, CDR1 LNHDA and CDR2 SQIVND (reference sequence). With 8 bases clipped from V and 6 bases from J, the junction kept 4 bases outside the gene matches. The CDR3 contains 13 residues. The CDR3 DNA sequence: TGTGCCAGTTCGGGACAGGGTGCCGGGGAGCTGTTTTTT. Its translation: CASSGQGAGELFF. Based on the CDR3 plus reference TRBV19 and TRBJ2-2, the full variable domain is DGGITQSPKYLFRKEGQNVTLSCEQNLNHDAMYWYRQDPGQGLRLIYYSQIVNDFQKGDIAEGYSVSREKKESFPLTVTSAQKNPTAFYLCASSGQGAGELFFGEGSRLTVL.

Notes on this clone: One end of the junction does not line up with germline, which may come from a read error. The chain employs TRBV11-3 and TRBJ2-1, with 9 bases matching TRBD2. This CDR3 has 13 residues. Germline CDR1 reads SGHNT; CDR2 reads YENEEA. The CDR3: CASSLALAGVQFF. CDR3 sequence (DNA): TGTGCCAGCAGTTTAGCCTTAGCGGGAGTTCAGTTCTTC.

V gene TRBV14 combines with J gene TRBJ2-1, with D unresolved. Deletions cut 1 base from V and 6 bases from J, with 7 bases between. CDR3 length: 13 amino acids. CDR1 is SGHDN, CDR2 FVKESK, per germline. Here the CDR3 reads CASSQVSGNEQFF. The CDR3 region has the DNA TGTGCCAGCAGCCAAGTGTCCGGCAATGAGCAGTTCTTC.

The chain uses TRBV28 and TRBJ1-5, with D perhaps TRBD1 (5 bases). Between the trimmed V and J ends, which lost 7 bases and 0 bases, there was a span of 13 bases. The CDR3 runs 15 residues. Germline values: CDR1 MDHEN, CDR2 SYDVKM. CDR3 amino acids: CASTPTGYSNQPQHF. CDR3 DNA sequence: TGTGCCAGCACCCCAACAGGTTATAGCAATCAGCCCCAGCATTTT.

This rearrangement joins TRBV5-4 to TRBJ1-1, with D possibly TRBD1 on 6 matching bases. Looked up from germline, CDR1 is SGHNT and CDR2 is YYREEE (reference sequence). Trimming pared 4 bases from V and 0 bases from J, leaving 16 bases between. The CDR3 has 16 amino acids. The CDR3 protein is CASSRQQGNVNTEAFF. The CDR3 nucleotides read TGTGCCAGCAGCCGCCAACAGGGAAACGTGAACACTGAAGCTTTCTTT.

The V gene is TRBV6-1, the J gene TRBJ1-2; TRBD1 matches 11 bases. Germline V gives CDR1 MNHNS, CDR2 SASEGT. The CDR3 extends over 15 amino acids. J was trimmed by 6 bases and V by 7 bases; bases with no gene match: 10. The CDR3 nucleotides are TGTGCCAGCACCGGAAGGACAGGGGGCGCGAATGGCTACACCTTC. Protein product: CASTGRTGGANGYTF.

This clone was detected once. V and J are TRBV19 and TRBJ2-3; TRBD1 aligns across 8 bases. This CDR3 region has 15 residues. From germline, CDR1 is LNHDA and CDR2 SQIVND (reference sequence). Trimming took 3 bases from V and 0 from J; bases not matched to a gene: 2. CDR3 bases: TGTGCCAGTAGTATGGACAGGGCTAGCACAGATACGCAGTATTTT. This codes for CASSMDRASTDTQYF.

V and J are TRBV4-1 and TRBJ2-2, with 8 positions matching TRBD2. This CDR3 has 15 amino acids. V was pared by 3 bases and J by 5 bases, with 5 bases of the junction left unmatched. Germline V gene sequence: CDR1 MGHRA, CDR2 YSYEKL. CDR3 DNA sequence: TGCGCCAGCAGCCACCTTAGACTAGCGACCGGGGAGCTGTTTTTT. Translating gives CASSHLRLATGELFF.

This chain uses TRBV7-3 with TRBJ2-2; D unresolved. Trimming cost V 5 bases and J 4 bases, with 14 bases left between them. Germline values: CDR1 SGHTA, CDR2 FQGTGA. The CDR3 sequence is 15 residues long. CDR3 region: CASSPTSDATGELFF. CDR3 nucleotides: TGTGCCAGCAGCCCGACTTCTGACGCCACCGGGGAGCTGTTTTTT. The variable domain in full, completed from reference TRBV7-3 and TRBJ2-2, reads GAGVSQTPSNKVTEKGKYVELRCDPISGHTALYWYRQSLGQGPEFLIYFQGTGAADDSGLPNDRFFAVRPEGSVSTLKIQRTERGDSAVYLCASSPTSDATGELFFGEGSRLTVL.

CDR3 loop: CASSLGRGGYTF. The CDR3 nucleotides are TGTGCCAGCAGTTTGGGTAGGGGTGGCTACACCTTC. The chain links TRBV28 to TRBJ1-2; weak D call: TRBD1 (5 bases). Per the germline V gene, CDR1 is MDHEN and CDR2 is SYDVKM. This CDR3 region has 12 residues. V dropped 3 bases and J dropped 7 bases, with 9 bases sitting between them.

The chain is built from TRBV5-6 and TRBJ2-7; D is ambiguous. CDR3 length: 15 residues. Germline CDR1 reads SGHDT; CDR2 reads YYEEEE. V was pared by 1 base and J by 6 bases, with 17 bases between. The DNA of the CDR3 is TGTGCCAGCAGCTTGAGAGATATTACTATGGGCGAGCAGTACTTC. Translation: CASSLRDITMGEQYF. The variable domain in full, completed from reference TRBV5-6 and TRBJ2-7, reads DAGVTQSPTHLIKTRGQQVTLRCSPKSGHDTVSWYQQALGQGPQFIFQYYEEEERQRGNFPDRFSGHQFPNYSSELNVNALLLGDSALYLCASSLRDITMGEQYFGPGTRLTVT.

This clone is a singleton in its sample. The chain links TRBV29-1 to TRBJ2-3; 7 bases agree with TRBD1. The V gene end was trimmed by 7 bases and the J gene end by 4 bases; junction bases not matched to a gene: 5. Germline V gene sequence: CDR1 SQVTM, CDR2 ANQGSEA. This CDR3 contains 12 residues. Written as DNA, the CDR3 is TGCAGCGGGGACAGTGGGGCAGATACGCAGTATTTT. Protein sequence: CSGDSGADTQYF.

The chain is built from TRBV28 and TRBJ2-1, with a possible D match to TRBD2 (5 bases). Germline loops: CDR1 MDHEN, CDR2 SYDVKM. V lost 2 bases, J lost 6 bases, and 11 bases lay in between. There are 14 residues in the CDR3. The CDR3 sequence is CASSLPNRGNEQFF. In DNA form, the CDR3 reads TGTGCCAGCAGTTTACCAAATCGGGGCAATGAGCAGTTCTTC.

This clone was observed a single time. V and J are TRBV27 and TRBJ2-1, with D unresolved. Germline V gene data show CDR1 as MNHEY and CDR2 as SMNVEV (reference sequence). CDR3 length equals 15 residues. Trimming left V 0 bases short and J 3 bases short, with 9 bases between. The CDR3 region has the DNA TGTGCCAGCAGTTTATCGAGCATAGTCTACAATGAGCAGTTCTTC. This sequence encodes CASSLSSIVYNEQFF.

The V call is TRBV7-6, the J call TRBJ2-7; 7 bases match TRBD1. From germline, CDR1 is SGHVS and CDR2 FNYEAQ. The CDR3 spans 15 residues. Losses at the gene ends were 3 bases for V and 3 bases for J; bases not matched to a gene: 8. Here the CDR3 DNA reads TGTGCCAGCAGCTTTGGACAGGCCAGAGTCTACGAGCAGTACTTC. Its translation is CASSFGQARVYEQYF.

The chain uses TRBV5-1 and TRBJ1-2; D call uncertain. V was pared by 4 bases and J by 6 bases, with 10 bases between. Germline V gives CDR1 SGHRS, CDR2 YFSETQ. CDR3 size: 12 residues. The CDR3: CASSIDSNGYTF. The CDR3 DNA follows: TGCGCCAGCAGCATAGACTCGAATGGCTACACCTTC.

This chain links TRBV6-5 with TRBJ1-2, with D perhaps TRBD1 (5 bases). CDR3 length: 14 residues. Per the germline V gene, CDR1 is MNHEY and CDR2 is SVGAGI. V lost 2 bases, J lost 8 bases, and 15 bases lay in between. CDR3 sequence (DNA): TGTGCCAGCAGTTACGGCCCCCAGGGAATAGGCTACACCTTC. Its translation is CASSYGPQGIGYTF.

The CDR3 loop reads CASSPNGLVPYGYTF. CDR3 nucleotides: TGTGCCAGCAGCCCGAACGGGTTAGTTCCCTATGGCTACACCTTC. The chain combines TRBV27 with TRBJ1-2; D is unclear. Trimming left V 6 bases short and J 4 bases short, with 18 bases between. This CDR3 spans 15 amino acids. The germline V gene encodes CDR1 MNHEY and CDR2 SMNVEV (reference sequence).

The J gene is TRBJ2-2, the V gene TRBV19; TRBD1 is a possible D gene (6 bases). CDR1 is LNHDA, CDR2 SQIVND, per germline (reference sequence). This CDR3 is built from 16 residues. The V and J ends lost 2 bases and 2 bases respectively, with 12 bases between them. CDR3 DNA: TGTGCCAGTAGTATAAATGGGGGACAAAACACCGGGGAGCTGTTTTTT. It specifies CASSINGGQNTGELFF.

The chain recombines TRBV24-1 with TRBJ1-1; 8 bases align to TRBD1. The CDR3 is 13 residues long. V shed 7 bases and J 4 bases; nucleotides not matched to a gene: 4. Germline loops: CDR1 KGHDR, CDR2 SFDVKD. The CDR3 sequence is CATRQGAGTEAFF. CDR3 in DNA: TGTGCCACCAGGCAGGGGGCTGGCACTGAAGCTTTCTTT.

This clone has a handful of counts. The chain links TRBV6-5 to TRBJ1-2; 7 bases line up with TRBD1. CDR1 and CDR2 (germline): MNHEY, SVGAGI. V shed 6 bases and J 4 bases; nucleotides not matched to a gene: 5. This CDR3 has 13 amino acids. The CDR3 sequence: CASSSTGVYGYTF. Written as DNA, the CDR3 is TGTGCCAGCAGCTCCACAGGGGTCTATGGCTACACCTTC.

As DNA, the CDR3 is TGTGCCAGCAGTCTAACTGACAGGGTAGCTGAAGCTTTCTTT. It translates to CASSLTDRVAEAFF. V usage is TRBV2 and J usage is TRBJ1-1; TRBD1 agrees at 7 bases. J lost 6 bases, V lost 5 bases, and 9 bases had no gene match. The germline gives CDR1 SNHLY, CDR2 FYNNEI. The CDR3 contains 14 residues.

The rearrangement uses TRBV18 and TRBJ2-1; maybe TRBD2 (6 bases). This CDR3 is built from 17 residues. CDR1 is KGHSH and CDR2 is LQKENI in the germline V gene. V was trimmed by 6 bases and J by 0 bases, leaving 18 bases between them. The CDR3 DNA follows: TGTGCCAGCTCCCTCAGTCTGCCCGGGAGCTCCTACAATGAGCAGTTCTTC. Its translation is CASSLSLPGSSYNEQFF. The complete variable domain, with remaining parts taken from reference TRBV18 and TRBJ2-1, reads NAGVMQNPRHLVRRRGQEARLRCSPMKGHSHVYWYRQLPEEGLKFMVYLQKENIIDESGMPKERFSAEFPKEGPSILRIQQVVRGDSAAYFCASSLSLPGSSYNEQFFGPGTRLTVL.

This clone was counted a few times. The chain employs TRBV28 and TRBJ2-2; a possible D gene is TRBD2 (7 bases). Per the germline V gene, CDR1 is MDHEN and CDR2 is SYDVKM. Trimming pared 7 bases from V and 2 bases from J, leaving 14 bases between. The CDR3 is 15 amino acids. CDR3 region: CASTWGGPNTGELFF. CDR3 sequence (DNA): TGTGCCAGCACCTGGGGGGGCCCCAACACCGGGGAGCTGTTTTTT.

The CDR3 region is CASSPTPTNYGYTF. CDR3 nucleotide sequence: TGTGCCAGTAGTCCGACTCCAACTAACTATGGCTACACCTTC. The rearrangement uses TRBV19 and TRBJ1-2; D unresolved. The CDR3 is 14 amino acids. CDR1 is LNHDA, CDR2 SQIVND, per germline (reference sequence). V shed 5 bases and J shed 0 bases, with 10 bases lying between them.

As for this clone: The sample has other DNA sequences that encode this CDR3 too. V and J are TRBV9 and TRBJ2-2; D not certain. The CDR3 loop spans 12 amino acids. The V end lost 0 bases, the J end lost 8 bases, and 5 bases lay between the germline ends. Germline-derived CDR1 and CDR2 are SGDLS and YYNGEE. The CDR3 sequence: CASSVGGGELFF. DNA for the CDR3: TGTGCCAGCAGCGTAGGAGGTGGGGAGCTGTTTTTT.

The CDR3 region has the DNA TGTGCCAGCAGTCCCGGGACAGGGGTTACCGGGGAGCTGTTTTTT. It is translated as CASSPGTGVTGELFF. This sequence joins TRBV6-2 or TRBV6-3 and TRBJ2-2, with 10 bases lining up with TRBD1. The CDR3 loop spans 15 amino acids. Germline CDR1 is MNHEY and CDR2 is SVGEGT. V gave up 5 bases and J gave up 5 bases; unmatched junction bases: 5.

The rearrangement uses TRBV4-1 and TRBJ1-4; 8 bases are shared with TRBD1. The CDR3 consists of 16 residues. The V segment lost 0 bases and the J segment 10 bases; nucleotides outside the gene matches: 10. CDR1 is MGHRA and CDR2 is YSYEKL in the germline V gene. CDR3 bases: TGCGCCAGCAGCCAAGAATTCAGACAGGGGATAGGAAAACTGTTTTTT. It encodes CASSQEFRQGIGKLFF.

This sequence joins TRBV27 and TRBJ1-1, with 7 bases identical to TRBD1. Germline-derived CDR1 and CDR2 are MNHEY and SMNVEV (reference sequence). The V segment lost 2 bases and the J segment 1 base; nucleotides outside the gene matches: 16. The CDR3 extends over 19 amino acids. DNA of the CDR3: TGTGCCAGCAGTTTAGACTATAGGCGACAGGGACAAGAGAACACTGAAGCTTTCTTT. Amino acid sequence: CASSLDYRRQGQENTEAFF.